These T cell receptor beta chains were read from a single sample in a study of regulatory T cells in long-lasting Graves disease. From the multiplex PCR reads, TCRdb called clonotypes with MiXCR, one entry per CDR3 protein. Of about 470,000 distinct CDR3 sequences listed, around 20% were seen once; the top ten hold 7% to 9.5%. Here the sequenced sample was peripheral blood mononuclear cells (PBMCs), taken when the disease was refractory, from a patient treated with antithyroid drugs. Receptors originate from a female donor with Graves disease. The CDR3 runs from the conserved cysteine through the conserved F or W. The D gene is left open where the match is weak. Size tells how often a clone was seen (once, few, many) or the class of an expanded clone, and some rows leave it out.

v_gene	len	abundance	d_gene	j_gene	CDR3nt	CDR3aa
TRBV6-1	16	many	-	TRBJ2-2	TGTGCCAGCAGGGACTCTGTTTTCATTGGACTGGCGGGGCTGTTTTTT	CASRDSVFIGLAGLFF
TRBV5-1	13	many	-	TRBJ1-1	TGCGCCAGCAGCTTGGGTATGGACACTGAAGCTTTCTTT	CASSLGMDTEAFF
TRBV6-1	18	few	TRBD2	TRBJ2-1	TGTGCCAGCAGTGACCGAGGGCTAGCGGGAGTCCGGGCCAATGAGCAGTTCTTC	CASSDRGLAGVRANEQFF
TRBV29-1	13	-	-	TRBJ1-1	TGCAGCGTTGCGGCAGGCCTGAACACTGAAGCTTTCTTT	CSVAAGLNTEAFF
TRBV2	15	-	-	TRBJ2-1	TGTGCCAGCAGTGGGTTGGCTAGCCCCTACAATGAGCAGTTCTTC	CASSGLASPYNEQFF
TRBV9	14	many	TRBD1	TRBJ2-5	TGTGCCAGCAGCCGGACAGGGGAACAAGAGACCCAGTACTTC	CASSRTGEQETQYF
TRBV5-1	15	few	-	TRBJ2-7	TGCGCCAGCAGCGAAACGGACAGTTGGTACTACGAGCAGTACTTC	CASSETDSWYYEQYF
TRBV3-1	14	many	TRBD2	TRBJ2-7	TGTGCCAGCAGCCCTACAGTTGCGGGGGACGAGCAGTACTTC	CASSPTVAGDEQYF
TRBV6-1	14	few	-	TRBJ1-6	TGTGCCAGCAGACTCGAAGGTCGCGATTCACCCCTCCACTTT	CASRLEGRDSPLHF
TRBV7-9	13	few	-	TRBJ2-7	TGTGCCAGCAGCTCGACAGGGAGGTACGAGCAGTACTTC	CASSSTGRYEQYF
TRBV4-1	15	-	-	TRBJ2-7	TGCGCCAGCAGCCTGCAAGGCGGGGAGACCTACGAGCAGTACTTC	CASSLQGGETYEQYF
TRBV6-5	15	many	-	TRBJ1-1	TGTGCCAGCAGTTACGGGGCTCCCCTGAACACTGAAGCTTTCTTT	CASSYGAPLNTEAFF
TRBV30	14	many	-	TRBJ2-7	TGTGCCTGGAGGACGTGGGATGGATCCTACGAGCAGTACTTC	CAWRTWDGSYEQYF
TRBV5-6	16	-	-	TRBJ1-2	TGTGCCAGCAGCTTGGTCTCGGTCAGGGATTCGGGGGGCTACACCTTC	CASSLVSVRDSGGYTF
TRBV11-2	14	-	-	TRBJ2-1	TGTGCCAGCAGCTTTAGGGTCCAAGGGCATGAGCAGTTCTTC	CASSFRVQGHEQFF
TRBV7-6	14	-	-	TRBJ2-7	TGTGCCAGCCAGGGGGCTAGCGGGGCCTACGAGCAGTACTTC	CASQGASGAYEQYF
TRBV7-8	15	few	-	TRBJ2-5	TGTGCCAGCAGCTTCGGTAGCGGTCCCCAAGAGACCCAGTACTTC	CASSFGSGPQETQYF
TRBV28	16	-	-	TRBJ1-2	TGTGCCTCAGATGGGAACAGGGAGCGTCGTGGCTATGGCTACACCTTC	CASDGNRERRGYGYTF
TRBV4-1	15	-	TRBD1	TRBJ1-6	TGCGCCAGCAGCCAGAGTGGACAGGGGAGATCACCCCTCCACTTT	CASSQSGQGRSPLHF
TRBV7-8	16	many	-	TRBJ1-2	TGTGCCAGCAGCCGTCGGAGGGGGGGAGCTAACTATGGCTACACCTTC	CASSRRRGGANYGYTF
TRBV5-1	13	-	-	TRBJ2-4	TGCGCCAGCAGCTTGTTTGGTCCGGACATTCAGTACTTC	CASSLFGPDIQYF
TRBV30	14	few	TRBD1	TRBJ2-7	TGTGCCTGGAGAAGGGACAGGATAAGGGACGAGCAGTACTTC	CAWRRDRIRDEQYF
TRBV3-1	14	few	TRBD1	TRBJ1-1	TGTGCCGGCAGCCTCGACAGGGTGAACACTGAAGCTTTCTTT	CAGSLDRVNTEAFF
TRBV10-3	14	many	TRBD1	TRBJ2-5	TGTGCCATCAGGGCCGGGACAGGGCCGGAGACCCAGTACTTC	CAIRAGTGPETQYF
TRBV7-9	14	many	-	TRBJ1-4	TGTGCCAGCAGCTCAGAGGGACAAGCCGAAAAACTGTTTTTT	CASSSEGQAEKLFF
TRBV12-3/TRBV12-4	15	many	TRBD2	TRBJ2-5	TGTGCCAGCAGAACCGGGACTAGCGGGAAAGAGACCCAGTACTTC	CASRTGTSGKETQYF
TRBV10-3	15	few	-	TRBJ2-4	TGTGCCATCCGCCCGGGTTCTGGGACCAAAAACATTCAGTACTTC	CAIRPGSGTKNIQYF
TRBV12-3/TRBV12-4	16	many	TRBD2	TRBJ2-5	TGTGCCAGCGGATCGTGGGGACTAGCGGGGTTAGAGACCCAGTACTTC	CASGSWGLAGLETQYF
TRBV19	16	-	TRBD2	TRBJ2-2	TGTGCCAGTAGTTTTCTTAGCGGGAGGGATCCCGGGGAGCTGTTTTTT	CASSFLSGRDPGELFF
TRBV6-1	15	-	TRBD1	TRBJ1-5	TGTGCCAGCACCAGACAGGGGGCTTGGAATCAGCCCCAGCATTTT	CASTRQGAWNQPQHF
TRBV6-2/TRBV6-3	13	many	-	TRBJ2-7	TGTGCCAGCAGTTATTCTATGGAAGGCGAGCAGTACTTC	CASSYSMEGEQYF